A selection of T cell receptor beta chains follows, all from one sample in a study of blood T cell repertoires in COVID-19. Some clones are missing from TCRdb's copy, which holds only in-frame ones; the method was immunoSEQ multiplex PCR. The sample shows over 70,000 clones, over 70% of them seen only once. Source material: peripheral blood. The receptor set was obtained from a man aged 65-85 years who had recovered from COVID-19. Both conserved end residues are part of each CDR3. D genes are given only for firm matches. The listing skips clone size in some rows; elsewhere it reads once, few, many or a size class.

CASSPPIPRGLVTEAFF	TGTGCCAGCTCACCACCGATCCCCAGGGGGCTTGTCACTGAAGCTTTCTTT	TRBV18	TRBD1	NA	TRBJ1-1
CASSGTGTNTGELFF	TGTGCCAGCAGCGGAACAGGGACGAACACCGGGGAGCTGTTTTTT	TRBV9	NA	NA	TRBJ2-2
CASSTGQGVSSYEQYF	TGTGCCAGCAGCACCGGACAGGGAGTTTCTTCCTACGAGCAGTACTTC	TRBV3-1/TRBV3-2	TRBD1	few	TRBJ2-7
CASSSGDQYNEQFF	TGTGCCAGTAGTTCAGGGGATCAATACAATGAGCAGTTCTTC	TRBV19	NA	NA	TRBJ2-1
CASRLAGNTIYF	TGTGCCAGCAGACTTGCTGGAAACACCATATATTTT	TRBV11-2	NA	NA	TRBJ1-3
CASSSWTSVNGEQYF	TGTGCCAGCAGCTCCTGGACTAGCGTAAACGGCGAGCAGTACTTC	TRBV5-5	TRBD2	once	TRBJ2-7
CASLTSGRSYEQYF	TGTGCCAGCCTGACTAGCGGGAGGTCCTACGAGCAGTACTTC	TRBV2	TRBD2	NA	TRBJ2-7
CASSQDRAGGRGETQYF	TGCGCCAGCAGCCAAGATAGAGCGGGGGGGCGAGGAGAGACCCAGTACTTC	TRBV4-1	TRBD2	NA	TRBJ2-5
CATSGTDTQYF	TGTGCCACCTCCGGCACAGATACGCAGTATTTT	TRBV24-1	NA	NA	TRBJ2-3
CASRARAGEETQYF	TGTGCCAGTAGGGCTAGGGCGGGGGAAGAGACCCAGTACTTC	TRBV19	TRBD2	NA	TRBJ2-5
CASTPDSMNTEAFF	TGTGCCAGCACCCCGGACAGCATGAACACTGAAGCTTTCTTT	TRBV6-4	NA	few	TRBJ1-1
CSVGTGGYNEQFF	TGCAGCGTGGGGACAGGGGGCTACAATGAGCAGTTCTTC	TRBV29-1	TRBD1	NA	TRBJ2-1
CASSESGVIFAGYTF	TGTGCCAGCAGTGAATCCGGGGTAATCTTTGCGGGCTACACCTTC	TRBV6-1	NA	NA	TRBJ1-2
CASSTSTSAYDEQFF	TGTGCCAGTAGTACCTCGACTAGCGCTTACGATGAGCAGTTCTTC	TRBV19	TRBD2	NA	TRBJ2-1
CASSSPGLAGADTQYF	TGTGCCAGCAGTTCACCGGGACTAGCTGGGGCAGATACGCAGTATTTT	TRBV27	TRBD2	NA	TRBJ2-3
CASSYFPLGLAGDEQYF	TGTGCCAGCAGTTATTTCCCACTCGGACTAGCGGGAGACGAGCAGTACTTC	TRBV6-2/TRBV6-3	TRBD2	NA	TRBJ2-7
CASGQTNQPQHF	TGTGCCAGCGGACAGACCAATCAGCCCCAGCATTTT	TRBV7-2	NA	few	TRBJ1-5
CASSLFAGSNEKLFF	TGCGCCAGCAGCTTGTTCGCGGGTTCCAATGAAAAACTGTTTTTT	TRBV5-1	NA	NA	TRBJ1-4
CASSSARGGGLSYNEQFF	TGTGCCAGCAGCTCCGCCCGGGGCGGGGGCCTTTCCTACAATGAGCAGTTCTTC	TRBV5-6	NA	NA	TRBJ2-1
CASSLYRPERSANYGYTF	TGCGCCAGCAGCTTATACAGGCCGGAGAGGTCGGCTAACTATGGCTACACCTTC	TRBV5-1	NA	NA	TRBJ1-2
CASSQVRGYVIYF	TGCGCCAGCAGCCAAGTCCGAGGGTACGTCATATATTTT	TRBV4-3	NA	NA	TRBJ1-3
CASSPPQGNGYTF	TGTGCCAGCAGCCCCCCACAGGGGAACGGCTACACCTTC	TRBV5-4	TRBD1	NA	TRBJ1-2
CASSLLYGTGDEKLFF	TGTGCCAGCTCGCTCCTATACGGGACAGGGGATGAAAAACTGTTTTTT	TRBV18	TRBD1	NA	TRBJ1-4
CASSSKAGGEQYF	TGTGCCAGCAGCAGTAAGGCGGGGGGCGAGCAGTACTTC	TRBV4-2	TRBD2	few	TRBJ2-7
CASSSLEGGGYGYTF	TGTGCCAGCAGCTCCTTGGAGGGCGGAGGGTATGGCTACACCTTC	TRBV5-5	NA	NA	TRBJ1-2
CASSQVRGQGNTEAFF	TGCGCCAGCAGCCAAGTAAGGGGCCAGGGGAACACTGAAGCTTTCTTT	TRBV4-3	NA	NA	TRBJ1-1
CAIQGAEAFF	TGTGCCATCCAGGGGGCTGAAGCTTTCTTT	TRBV21-1	NA	NA	TRBJ1-1
CASSRKGLAGGANTGELFF	TGTGCCAGCAGCCGAAAAGGACTAGCGGGGGGCGCGAACACCGGGGAGCTGTTTTTT	TRBV5-6	TRBD2	NA	TRBJ2-2
CASSQPGQGSTEAFF	TGTGCCAGCAGCCAACCGGGACAGGGGAGCACTGAAGCTTTCTTT	TRBV4-2	TRBD1	NA	TRBJ1-1
CASTLTRQGGSPLHF	TGTGCCAGCACCTTAACCCGACAGGGCGGTTCACCCCTCCACTTT	TRBV27	TRBD1	NA	TRBJ1-6
CASSKCLSGGEETQYF	TGTGCCAGCAGCAAATGCCTAAGCGGGGGCGAAGAGACCCAGTACTTC	TRBV21-1	NA	NA	TRBJ2-5
CASTYSTIDEQFF	TGTGCCAGCACCTATTCTACTATAGATGAGCAGTTCTTC	TRBV6-5	NA	few	TRBJ2-1
CASWSGGTNTIYF	TGTGCCAGCTGGTCGGGAGGTACAAACACCATATATTTT	TRBV12-3/TRBV12-4	NA	NA	TRBJ1-3
CASSPPSVQGFTEAFF	TGTGCCAGCTCACCACCGAGTGTTCAGGGATTCACTGAAGCTTTCTTT	TRBV18	NA	NA	TRBJ1-1
CASSSGHIYTEAFF	TGTGCCAGCAGCTCGGGACATATATACACTGAAGCTTTCTTT	TRBV7-6	NA	once	TRBJ1-1
CASSERQGASSPLHF	TGTGCCAGCAGTGAACGGCAGGGGGCGAGTTCACCCCTCCACTTT	TRBV2	TRBD1	NA	TRBJ1-6
CASSARQGMNTEAFF	TGCGCCAGCAGCGCACGACAGGGCATGAACACTGAAGCTTTCTTT	TRBV5-1	TRBD1	NA	TRBJ1-1
CASSQERSGIVTDTQYF	TGTGCCAGCAGCCAAGAGCGTTCGGGTATTGTCACAGATACGCAGTATTTT	TRBV14	NA	NA	TRBJ2-3
CASSLSTGTDYNEQFF	TGCGCCAGCAGCTTGTCGACTGGGACAGACTACAATGAGCAGTTCTTC	TRBV5-1	TRBD1	few	TRBJ2-1
CAWSVRRDRGSTEAFF	TGTGCCTGGAGTGTTCGGAGGGACAGGGGGAGCACTGAAGCTTTCTTT	TRBV30	TRBD1	NA	TRBJ1-1
CASSRAGTSGARPPLGSGEQYF	TGTGCCAGCAGTCGAGCCGGGACTAGCGGGGCCCGACCCCCTCTTGGGTCAGGGGAGCAGTACTTC	TRBV6-7	TRBD2	NA	TRBJ2-7
CASSLGQGHPNTEAFF	TGTGCCAGCAGTTTGGGGCAGGGACACCCGAACACTGAAGCTTTCTTT	TRBV6-2/TRBV6-3	NA	NA	TRBJ1-1
CASSQRLDRVGSPLHF	TGTGCCAGCAGCCAACGACTCGACAGGGTCGGGTCACCCCTCCACTTT	TRBV5-5	TRBD1	once	TRBJ1-6
CAWSVPGRAGETQYF	TGTGCCTGGAGTGTACCCGGGAGGGCCGGGGAGACCCAGTACTTC	TRBV30	TRBD2	once	TRBJ2-5
CASSLTAKAIQPPGGSPLHF	TGTGCCAGCAGCTTAACAGCCAAGGCAATACAACCTCCCGGAGGGTCACCCCTCCACTTT	TRBV7-3	NA	NA	TRBJ1-6
CASSRQGGRYGYTF	TGTGCCAGCAGCCGACAGGGGGGACGCTATGGCTACACCTTC	TRBV6-5	TRBD1	few	TRBJ1-2
CSTRQEVNTEAFF	TGCAGCACCCGACAGGAGGTAAACACTGAAGCTTTCTTT	TRBV29-1	NA	NA	TRBJ1-1
CASSRRQGASKNIQYF	TGTGCCAGTAGTAGACGACAGGGGGCGTCCAAAAACATTCAGTACTTC	TRBV19	TRBD1	NA	TRBJ2-4
CASSYATGGAGYTF	TGTGCCAGCAGTTACGCGACAGGGGGCGCGGGATACACCTTC	TRBV6-2/TRBV6-3	TRBD1	once	TRBJ1-2
CASSQAGLPRFSVHEQFF	TGTGCCAGCAGTCAGGCGGGACTGCCGAGGTTTTCGGTACATGAGCAGTTCTTC	TRBV28	NA	NA	TRBJ2-1
CASSSPVTGKGNRTGELFF	TGCGCCAGCAGTTCACCCGTGACAGGTAAAGGGAACCGCACCGGGGAGCTGTTTTTT	TRBV23-1	NA	NA	TRBJ2-2